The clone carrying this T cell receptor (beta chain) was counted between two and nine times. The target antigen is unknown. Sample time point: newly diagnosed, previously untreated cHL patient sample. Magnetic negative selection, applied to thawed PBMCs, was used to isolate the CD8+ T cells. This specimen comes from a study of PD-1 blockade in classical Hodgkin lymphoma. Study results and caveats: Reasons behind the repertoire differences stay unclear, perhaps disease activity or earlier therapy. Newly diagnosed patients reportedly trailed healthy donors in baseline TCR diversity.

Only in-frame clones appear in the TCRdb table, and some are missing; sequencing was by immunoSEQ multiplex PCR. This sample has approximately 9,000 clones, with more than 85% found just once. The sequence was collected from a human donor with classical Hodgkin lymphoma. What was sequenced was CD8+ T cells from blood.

The CDR3 loop reads CASSEGRRSLHNSPLHF. As DNA, the CDR3 is TGTGCCAGCAGTGAAGGAAGGAGGTCTCTACATAATTCACCCCTCCACTTT. V gene TRBV2 combines with J gene TRBJ1-6; D unresolved. Trimming pared 1 base from V and 5 bases from J, leaving 15 bases between. The CDR3 length is 17 residues. Germline V gives CDR1 SNHLY, CDR2 FYNNEI.